The T cell receptor (beta chain) described here comes from a study of monozygotic twins with inflammatory bowel disease. Broader study findings: The sharing of clonotypes with others was lower in IBD patients than in healthy twins, especially with disease activity.

A note on this clonotype: Its target is not known.

TCRdb derives one entry per CDR3 protein from the 5' RACE reads, leaving out DNA. In total, the table holds roughly 200,000 distinct CDR3 sequences. Germline lookup yields CDR1 SGHRS and CDR2 YFSETQ. The CDR3 length is 15 residues. The sequence derives from a human donor with ulcerative colitis or Crohn's disease, or a healthy co-twin of an affected twin (not recorded which). Sequencing was carried out using blood. V gene TRBV5-1 combines with J gene TRBJ1-4; TCRdb proposes TRBD1, but this gene call is untestable without DNA. CDR3 residues: CASSLADRAREKLFF.